Shown below are 13 T cell receptor beta chains from a single sample sequenced in a study of blood T cell repertoires in COVID-19. Repertoires were generated with immunoSEQ multiplex PCR, while TCRdb's copy carries only in-frame clones and drops some. The table has fewer than 600,000 clones, approximately 92% seen once; the top ten hold approximately 0.9%. Sequencing was performed on peripheral blood. The receptors shown here come from a man between 18 and 29 years old with COVID-19, enrolled during active disease.

The chain has TRBV18 and TRBJ1-5; 7 nucleotides align to TRBD1. This CDR3 has 14 residues. The germline V gene encodes CDR1 KGHSH and CDR2 LQKENI. The V gene end was trimmed by 3 bases and the J gene end by 4 bases; junction bases not matched to a gene: 3. The CDR3 reads CASSPSTGNQPQHF. CDR3 sequence (DNA): TGTGCCAGCTCACCGTCGACAGGGAATCAGCCCCAGCATTTT.

This sequence joins TRBV7-8 and TRBJ1-4; a weak D match, TRBD1 (5 bases). The germline V gene has CDR1 SGHVS and CDR2 FQNEAQ. The CDR3 has 15 residues. Trimming removed 1 base from V and 7 bases from J, with 13 bases in between. The CDR3 sequence: CASSLGSGSAEKLFF. The CDR3 coding sequence is TGTGCCAGCAGCTTAGGGTCAGGGTCTGCTGAAAAACTGTTTTTT.

The CDR3, as DNA: TGCAGTGCGAGTCCCTGGGGCAGGGTTATTTTGGAGACCCAGTACTTC. Its translation is CSASPWGRVILETQYF. The chain carries TRBV20-1 and TRBJ2-5, with D possibly TRBD1 on 5 matching bases. The germline V gene has CDR1 DFQATT and CDR2 SNEGSKA (reference sequence). V lost 6 bases, J lost 5 bases, and 25 bases lay in between. The CDR3 has 16 residues.

V gene TRBV11-1 combines with J gene TRBJ2-1, with TRBD2 matching over 8 bases. CDR1 SGHAT and CDR2 FQDESV come from the germline V gene (reference sequence). CDR3 length: 15 amino acids. With V trimmed by 6 bases and J by 0 bases, 4 bases remained unmatched. CDR3 DNA: TGTGCCAGCAGTCTAACTAGCGGCTCCTACAATGAGCAGTTCTTC. Its translation is CASSLTSGSYNEQFF.

For the CDR3, the DNA is TGTGCCAGCAGCCTCACCAGTATTACCTACAATGAGCAGTTCTTC. Its translation: CASSLTSITYNEQFF. The gene calls are TRBV7-6 and TRBJ2-1, with D unresolved. The CDR3 has 15 amino acids. Trimming shortened V by 5 bases and J by 2 bases, and 13 bases separated the two germline ends. From germline, CDR1 is SGHVS and CDR2 FNYEAQ.

This clone was recorded once. The genes are TRBV7-2 and TRBJ2-3, with a tentative D call TRBD2 (6 bases). This CDR3 has 15 residues. Deletions cut 1 base from V and 1 base from J, with 9 bases between. Germline loops: CDR1 SGHTA, CDR2 FQGNSA. The CDR3 loop reads CASSLVTSRTDTQYF. In DNA, the CDR3 is TGTGCCAGCAGCTTAGTGACTAGTCGCACAGATACGCAGTATTTT.

The chain carries TRBV5-1 and TRBJ2-7, with TRBD2 matching over 11 bases. The germline gives CDR1 SGHRS, CDR2 YFSETQ. The CDR3 is 17 residues long. The junction had 13 bases not matched to a gene; V was cut back by 4 bases and J by 4 bases. The CDR3 DNA follows: TGCGCCAGCAGCAGGGGACTAGCGGAACAATTTGCTTACGAGCAGTACTTC. It codes for CASSRGLAEQFAYEQYF.

The chain recombines TRBV9 with TRBJ2-2; 7 bases match TRBD1. Trimming took 0 bases from V and 3 from J; bases not matched to a gene: 14. The CDR3 covers 19 residues. The germline CDR1 and CDR2 sequences are SGDLS and YYNGEE. The CDR3 loop reads CASSVGPPGQTSYTGELFF. DNA for the CDR3: TGTGCCAGCAGCGTAGGCCCGCCGGGACAGACGAGCTACACCGGGGAGCTGTTTTTT.

This rearrangement joins TRBV24-1 to TRBJ1-1; D might be TRBD1 (6 bases). The V end was cut by 7 bases, the J end by 4 bases, with 12 bases between. Germline assignment: CDR1 KGHDR and CDR2 SFDVKD. This CDR3 comprises 13 residues. In DNA form, the CDR3 reads TGTGCCACCAGGGATACAGGGAGCACTGAAGCTTTCTTT. This translates into CATRDTGSTEAFF.

The chain is built from TRBV4-1 and TRBJ2-1; 12 positions match TRBD2. The V gene's germline CDR1 is MGHRA and CDR2 YSYEKL. The CDR3 sequence is 17 residues long. The junction had 8 bases not matched to a gene; V was cut back by 0 bases and J by 8 bases. CDR3 loop: CASSQELLAGGRYEQFF. The CDR3 nucleotides are TGCGCCAGCAGCCAAGAGTTGCTAGCGGGGGGGCGTTATGAGCAGTTCTTC.

The V gene is TRBV30, the J gene TRBJ2-5, with 8 bases lining up with TRBD2. In germline, CDR1 is GTSNPN, CDR2 SVGIG (reference sequence). The CDR3 is 15 residues long. V dropped 2 bases and J dropped 4; count of bases not matched to a gene: 9. The CDR3 DNA sequence: TGTGCCTGGAGTTATCGGGGGGGCTCCGGAGAGACCCAGTACTTC. Encoded protein: CAWSYRGGSGETQYF. Complete variable domain (other parts from reference TRBV30 and TRBJ2-5): SQTIHQWPATLVQPVGSPLSLECTVEGTSNPNLYWYRQAAGRGLQLLFYSVGIGQISSEVPQNLSASRPQDRQFILSSKKLLLSDSGFYLCAWSYRGGSGETQYFGPGTRLLVL.

The genes are TRBV4-1 and TRBJ2-7; TRBD2 matches at 10 bases. V was pared by 4 bases and J by 2 bases, with 5 bases of the junction left unmatched. CDR3 length: 15 residues. Germline CDR1 is MGHRA and CDR2 is YSYEKL. As DNA, the CDR3 is TGCGCCAGCAGCCTATCTAGCGGGAGAACCTACGAGCAGTACTTC. Its translation: CASSLSSGRTYEQYF.

V gene TRBV29-1 combines with J gene TRBJ1-5; the match to TRBD1 covers 8 bases. This CDR3 region has 13 residues. CDR1 and CDR2 from the germline V gene are SQVTM and ANQGSEA. The V and J ends lost 6 bases and 9 bases, in that order; junction bases with no gene match: 10. CDR3 in DNA: TGCAGCGTGGGTGACAGGGGTGTCCTGCCCCAGCATTTT. It specifies CSVGDRGVLPQHF.